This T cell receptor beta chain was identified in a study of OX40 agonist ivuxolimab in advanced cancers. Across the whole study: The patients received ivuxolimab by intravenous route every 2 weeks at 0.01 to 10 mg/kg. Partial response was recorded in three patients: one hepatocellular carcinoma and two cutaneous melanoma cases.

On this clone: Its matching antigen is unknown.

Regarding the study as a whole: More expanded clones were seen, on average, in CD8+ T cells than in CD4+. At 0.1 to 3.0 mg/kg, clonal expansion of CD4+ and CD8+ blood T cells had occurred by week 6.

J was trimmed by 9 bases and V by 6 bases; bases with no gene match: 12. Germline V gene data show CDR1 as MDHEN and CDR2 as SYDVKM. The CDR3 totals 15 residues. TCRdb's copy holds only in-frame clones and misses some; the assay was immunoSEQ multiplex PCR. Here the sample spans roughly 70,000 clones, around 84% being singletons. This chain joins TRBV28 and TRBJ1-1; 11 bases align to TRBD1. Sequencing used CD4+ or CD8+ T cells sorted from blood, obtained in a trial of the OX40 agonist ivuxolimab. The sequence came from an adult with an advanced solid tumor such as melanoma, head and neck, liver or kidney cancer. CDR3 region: CASRADRTGGSKAFF. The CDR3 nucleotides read TGTGCCAGCAGGGCAGACAGGACAGGGGGCTCGAAAGCTTTCTTT. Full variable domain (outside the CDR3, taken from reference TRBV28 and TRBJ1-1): DVKVTQSSRYLVKRTGEKVFLECVQDMDHENMFWYRQDPGLGLRLIYFSYDVKMKEKGDIPEGYSVSREKKERFSLILESASTNQTSMYLCASRADRTGGSKAFFGQGTRLTVV.